Below, 6 T cell receptor beta chains from the same sample are listed, as sequenced in a study of monozygotic twins with cystic fibrosis. Here immunoSEQ multiplex PCR was the method, and the copy in TCRdb shows in-frame clones only, minus some. Of about 19,000 clones detected, 95% to 98% appear once; the ten largest clones hold 1.5% to 2%. The sample consisted of blood. The receptor source for this set is a woman aged 30 to 39 with cystic fibrosis.

The chain carries TRBV6-1 and TRBJ1-1; TRBD1 aligns across 8 bases. With 4 bases clipped from V and 1 base from J, the junction kept 2 bases outside the gene matches. The CDR3 totals 14 residues. Looked up from germline, CDR1 is MNHNS and CDR2 is SASEGT. The CDR3: CASSAGGENTEAFF. CDR3 sequence (DNA): TGTGCCAGCAGTGCAGGGGGCGAGAACACTGAAGCTTTCTTT.

This clone was recorded only once. The J gene is TRBJ2-1, the V gene TRBV5-4; 8 positions agree with TRBD2. V shed 4 bases, J shed 3 bases, and the junction held 6 bases outside the gene matches. Germline CDR1 is SGHNT and CDR2 is YYREEE (reference sequence). This CDR3 spans 15 amino acids. CDR3 sequence (DNA): TGTGCCAGCAGCCTCGGGGGGGAGGTCTACAATGAGCAGTTCTTC. As protein: CASSLGGEVYNEQFF.

This chain's CDR3 is CATKAGKSEAFF. DNA for the CDR3: TGTGCCACCAAGGCAGGGAAGTCCGAAGCTTTCTTT. The rearrangement uses TRBV15 and TRBJ1-1; the D gene is possibly TRBD1 (5 bases). Germline V gene sequence: CDR1 LNHNV, CDR2 YYDKDF (reference sequence). The CDR3 is 12 residues long. The V gene lost 7 bases and the J gene lost 8 bases, with 14 bases spanning the gap.

The J gene is TRBJ2-7, the V gene TRBV6-5, with 10 bases fitting TRBD1. Germline V gene data show CDR1 as MNHEY and CDR2 as SVGAGI. J lost 2 bases, V lost 2 bases, and 0 bases had no gene match. The CDR3 has 14 amino acids. This CDR3 reads CASSYGTGAYEQYF. The DNA of the CDR3 is TGTGCCAGCAGTTACGGGACAGGGGCCTACGAGCAGTACTTC.

Here the CDR3 DNA reads TGTGCCAGCAGCCCGACGGGACAGGGGACTTCTAACTATGGCTACACCTTC. This gives the protein CASSPTGQGTSNYGYTF. V and J are TRBV7-9 and TRBJ1-2; 10 nucleotides line up with TRBD1. CDR1 SEHNR and CDR2 FQNEAQ come from the germline V gene (reference sequence). V dropped 5 bases and J dropped 0; count of bases not matched to a gene: 9. This CDR3 has 17 residues.

The chain joins TRBV29-1 to TRBJ2-1; possible D gene TRBD2, 5 bases. Germline values: CDR1 SQVTM, CDR2 ANQGSEA. The CDR3 loop spans 14 amino acids. The V end lost 4 bases, the J end lost 4 bases, and 14 bases lay between the germline ends. CDR3 amino acids: CSVVPGDRYNEQFF. For the CDR3, the DNA is TGCAGCGTTGTACCCGGGGATAGGTACAATGAGCAGTTCTTC.